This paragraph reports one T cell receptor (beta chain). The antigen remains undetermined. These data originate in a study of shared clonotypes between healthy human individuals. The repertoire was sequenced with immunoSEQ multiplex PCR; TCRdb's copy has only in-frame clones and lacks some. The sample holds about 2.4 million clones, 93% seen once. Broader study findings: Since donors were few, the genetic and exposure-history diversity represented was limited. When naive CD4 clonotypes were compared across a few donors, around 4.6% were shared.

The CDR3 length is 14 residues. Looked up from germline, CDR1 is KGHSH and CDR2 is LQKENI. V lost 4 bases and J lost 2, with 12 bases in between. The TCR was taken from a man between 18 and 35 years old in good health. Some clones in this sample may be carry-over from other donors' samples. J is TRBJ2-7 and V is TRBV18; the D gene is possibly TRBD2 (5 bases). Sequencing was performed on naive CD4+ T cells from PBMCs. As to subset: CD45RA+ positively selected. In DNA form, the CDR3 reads TGTGCCAGCTCACTACTAGGGATAACCTACGAGCAGTACTTC. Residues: CASSLLGITYEQYF.